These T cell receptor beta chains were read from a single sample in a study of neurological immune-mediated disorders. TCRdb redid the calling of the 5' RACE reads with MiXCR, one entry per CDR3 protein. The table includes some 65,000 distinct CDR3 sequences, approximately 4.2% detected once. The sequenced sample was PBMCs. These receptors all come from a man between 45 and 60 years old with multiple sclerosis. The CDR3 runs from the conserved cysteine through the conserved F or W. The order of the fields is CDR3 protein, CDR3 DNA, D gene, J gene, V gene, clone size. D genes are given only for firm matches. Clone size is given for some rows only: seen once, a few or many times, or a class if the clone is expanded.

CDR3: CASSRGGHQETQYF
DNA: TGTGCCAGCAGCCGCGGGGGCCACCAAGAGACCCAGTACTTC
D: .
J: TRBJ2-5
V: TRBV9
size: many

CDR3: CASSLAGHIHEQFF
DNA: TGCGCCAGCAGCTTGGCTGGACATATCCATGAGCAGTTCTTC
D: .
J: TRBJ2-1
V: TRBV5-1
size: many

CDR3: CSARDQPLQGEAFF
DNA: TGCAGTGCTAGAGACCAACCGCTTCAGGGTGAAGCTTTCTTT
D: .
J: TRBJ1-1
V: TRBV20-1
size: many

CDR3: CASSLDGTGTKNSPLNF
DNA: TGCGCCAGCAGCTTGGATGGGACAGGGACAAAGAATTCACCCCTCAACTTT
D: TRBD1
J: TRBJ1-6
V: TRBV5-1
size: .

CDR3: CASSQGQGWQTEAFF
DNA: TGCGCCAGCAGCCAAGGCCAAGGTTGGCAAACTGAAGCTTTCTTT
D: .
J: TRBJ1-1
V: TRBV4-1
size: many

CDR3: CSVAWPGPYEQYF
DNA: TGCAGCGTCGCCTGGCCGGGCCCCTACGAGCAGTACTTC
D: .
J: TRBJ2-7
V: TRBV29-1
size: many

CDR3: CASSLADTQYF
DNA: TGTGCCAGCAGTTTAGCGGATACGCAGTATTTT
D: .
J: TRBJ2-3
V: TRBV12-3/TRBV12-4
size: many

CDR3: CASSSTGELFF
DNA: TGCGCCAGCAGTAGCACCGGGGAGCTGTTTTTT
D: .
J: TRBJ2-2
V: TRBV5-1
size: many

CDR3: CSAEQGARSGYTF
DNA: TGCAGCGCTGAGCAGGGGGCGCGCAGTGGCTACACCTTC
D: TRBD1
J: TRBJ1-2
V: TRBV29-1
size: many

CDR3: CASMFPGGDTQYF
DNA: TGCGCCAGCATGTTCCCAGGTGGAGATACGCAGTATTTT
D: .
J: TRBJ2-3
V: TRBV10-2
size: few

CDR3: CATNTGLPSTDTQYF
DNA: TGTGCCACAAACACTGGCTTACCTAGCACAGATACGCAGTATTTT
D: .
J: TRBJ2-3
V: TRBV6-1
size: .

CDR3: CASTALAEADTQYF
DNA: TGTGCCAGCACCGCCCTAGCGGAGGCAGATACGCAGTATTTT
D: TRBD2
J: TRBJ2-3
V: TRBV7-8
size: many

CDR3: CASSPRTPDTQYF
DNA: TGTGCCAGCTCACCCCGGACGCCAGATACGCAGTATTTT
D: .
J: TRBJ2-3
V: TRBV18
size: few

CDR3: CSARDPARGSFDEQFF
DNA: TGCAGTGCTAGAGATCCCGCCAGGGGTTCTTTCGATGAGCAGTTCTTC
D: .
J: TRBJ2-1
V: TRBV20-1
size: many

CDR3: CASSLTARQGANSPLHF
DNA: TGTGCCAGCAGTCTAACCGCCCGACAGGGGGCTAATTCACCCCTCCACTTT
D: TRBD1
J: TRBJ1-6
V: TRBV27
size: many

CDR3: CASSFERGRGYTF
DNA: TGTGCCAGCAGTTTTGAAAGGGGGCGAGGCTACACCTTC
D: TRBD1
J: TRBJ1-2
V: TRBV27
size: many

CDR3: CASREGRQQPQHF
DNA: TGTGCCAGCAGAGAAGGACGGCAGCAGCCCCAGCATTTT
D: .
J: TRBJ1-5
V: TRBV6-1
size: many

CDR3: CASSVDGPSGEQFF
DNA: TGTGCCAGCAGCGTAGACGGCCCCTCGGGTGAGCAGTTCTTC
D: .
J: TRBJ2-1
V: TRBV9
size: many

CDR3: CASSKLTGGHEQYF
DNA: TGTGCCAGCAGCAAACTGACAGGGGGTCACGAGCAGTACTTC
D: TRBD1
J: TRBJ2-7
V: TRBV7-2
size: many

CDR3: CASGLVLGTGFYEQYF
DNA: TGTGCTAGTGGTTTGGTACTAGGGACAGGGTTTTACGAGCAGTACTTC
D: TRBD1
J: TRBJ2-7
V: TRBV12-5
size: many

CDR3: CASSQNTGGQPHHF
DNA: TGTGCCAGCAGCCAAAACACCGGGGGTCAGCCCCATCATTTT
D: .
J: TRBJ1-5
V: TRBV3-1
size: few

CDR3: CASRPRGANTDTQYF
DNA: TGTGCCAGCAGACCGCGGGGAGCAAACACAGATACGCAGTATTTT
D: .
J: TRBJ2-3
V: TRBV12-3/TRBV12-4
size: many

CDR3: CASSSDVGGYGYTF
DNA: TGTGCCAGCAGTTCGGACGTCGGGGGCTATGGCTACACCTTC
D: .
J: TRBJ1-2
V: TRBV27
size: many

CDR3: CSVVPGGATETQYF
DNA: TGCAGCGTTGTCCCTGGGGGGGCCACAGAGACCCAGTACTTC
D: .
J: TRBJ2-5
V: TRBV29-1
size: many

CDR3: CSVERGTGELFF
DNA: TGCAGCGTTGAGAGAGGCACCGGGGAGCTGTTTTTT
D: .
J: TRBJ2-2
V: TRBV29-1
size: many

CDR3: CASSLGYQGGYTEAFF
DNA: TGCGCCAGCAGCTTGGGTTACCAGGGTGGTTACACTGAAGCTTTCTTT
D: .
J: TRBJ1-1
V: TRBV5-1
size: many

CDR3: CASSSRGIPYNEQFF
DNA: TGTGCCAGCTCGAGCCGGGGTATCCCCTACAATGAGCAGTTCTTC
D: .
J: TRBJ2-1
V: TRBV28
size: .

CDR3: CASSLQGGYNEQFF
DNA: TGCGCCAGCAGCCTACAGGGGGGGTACAATGAGCAGTTCTTC
D: .
J: TRBJ2-1
V: TRBV5-1
size: many

CDR3: CASSQGDRVTSVLHF
DNA: TGCGCCAGCAGCCAAGGGGACAGGGTTACTTCGGTCCTCCACTTT
D: TRBD1
J: TRBJ1-6
V: TRBV4-3
size: many

CDR3: CSARIRQGVNQPQHF
DNA: TGCAGTGCTAGAATAAGACAGGGGGTGAATCAGCCCCAGCATTTT
D: TRBD1
J: TRBJ1-5
V: TRBV20-1
size: many

CDR3: CASSQLGRTVYNEQFF
DNA: TGTGCCAGCAGCCAATTAGGGAGGACAGTCTACAATGAGCAGTTCTTC
D: .
J: TRBJ2-1
V: TRBV3-1
size: many

CDR3: CASSLSEYNEQFF
DNA: TGTGCCAGCAGCTTATCTGAATACAATGAGCAGTTCTTC
D: .
J: TRBJ2-1
V: TRBV7-8
size: many

CDR3: CSVERGETQYF
DNA: TGCAGCGTTGAAAGGGGGGAGACCCAGTACTTC
D: .
J: TRBJ2-5
V: TRBV29-1
size: many

CDR3: CSATISTGAKKIQYF
DNA: TGCAGTGCTACCATCTCCACAGGAGCCAAAAAAATTCAGTACTTC
D: .
J: TRBJ2-4
V: TRBV20-1
size: .